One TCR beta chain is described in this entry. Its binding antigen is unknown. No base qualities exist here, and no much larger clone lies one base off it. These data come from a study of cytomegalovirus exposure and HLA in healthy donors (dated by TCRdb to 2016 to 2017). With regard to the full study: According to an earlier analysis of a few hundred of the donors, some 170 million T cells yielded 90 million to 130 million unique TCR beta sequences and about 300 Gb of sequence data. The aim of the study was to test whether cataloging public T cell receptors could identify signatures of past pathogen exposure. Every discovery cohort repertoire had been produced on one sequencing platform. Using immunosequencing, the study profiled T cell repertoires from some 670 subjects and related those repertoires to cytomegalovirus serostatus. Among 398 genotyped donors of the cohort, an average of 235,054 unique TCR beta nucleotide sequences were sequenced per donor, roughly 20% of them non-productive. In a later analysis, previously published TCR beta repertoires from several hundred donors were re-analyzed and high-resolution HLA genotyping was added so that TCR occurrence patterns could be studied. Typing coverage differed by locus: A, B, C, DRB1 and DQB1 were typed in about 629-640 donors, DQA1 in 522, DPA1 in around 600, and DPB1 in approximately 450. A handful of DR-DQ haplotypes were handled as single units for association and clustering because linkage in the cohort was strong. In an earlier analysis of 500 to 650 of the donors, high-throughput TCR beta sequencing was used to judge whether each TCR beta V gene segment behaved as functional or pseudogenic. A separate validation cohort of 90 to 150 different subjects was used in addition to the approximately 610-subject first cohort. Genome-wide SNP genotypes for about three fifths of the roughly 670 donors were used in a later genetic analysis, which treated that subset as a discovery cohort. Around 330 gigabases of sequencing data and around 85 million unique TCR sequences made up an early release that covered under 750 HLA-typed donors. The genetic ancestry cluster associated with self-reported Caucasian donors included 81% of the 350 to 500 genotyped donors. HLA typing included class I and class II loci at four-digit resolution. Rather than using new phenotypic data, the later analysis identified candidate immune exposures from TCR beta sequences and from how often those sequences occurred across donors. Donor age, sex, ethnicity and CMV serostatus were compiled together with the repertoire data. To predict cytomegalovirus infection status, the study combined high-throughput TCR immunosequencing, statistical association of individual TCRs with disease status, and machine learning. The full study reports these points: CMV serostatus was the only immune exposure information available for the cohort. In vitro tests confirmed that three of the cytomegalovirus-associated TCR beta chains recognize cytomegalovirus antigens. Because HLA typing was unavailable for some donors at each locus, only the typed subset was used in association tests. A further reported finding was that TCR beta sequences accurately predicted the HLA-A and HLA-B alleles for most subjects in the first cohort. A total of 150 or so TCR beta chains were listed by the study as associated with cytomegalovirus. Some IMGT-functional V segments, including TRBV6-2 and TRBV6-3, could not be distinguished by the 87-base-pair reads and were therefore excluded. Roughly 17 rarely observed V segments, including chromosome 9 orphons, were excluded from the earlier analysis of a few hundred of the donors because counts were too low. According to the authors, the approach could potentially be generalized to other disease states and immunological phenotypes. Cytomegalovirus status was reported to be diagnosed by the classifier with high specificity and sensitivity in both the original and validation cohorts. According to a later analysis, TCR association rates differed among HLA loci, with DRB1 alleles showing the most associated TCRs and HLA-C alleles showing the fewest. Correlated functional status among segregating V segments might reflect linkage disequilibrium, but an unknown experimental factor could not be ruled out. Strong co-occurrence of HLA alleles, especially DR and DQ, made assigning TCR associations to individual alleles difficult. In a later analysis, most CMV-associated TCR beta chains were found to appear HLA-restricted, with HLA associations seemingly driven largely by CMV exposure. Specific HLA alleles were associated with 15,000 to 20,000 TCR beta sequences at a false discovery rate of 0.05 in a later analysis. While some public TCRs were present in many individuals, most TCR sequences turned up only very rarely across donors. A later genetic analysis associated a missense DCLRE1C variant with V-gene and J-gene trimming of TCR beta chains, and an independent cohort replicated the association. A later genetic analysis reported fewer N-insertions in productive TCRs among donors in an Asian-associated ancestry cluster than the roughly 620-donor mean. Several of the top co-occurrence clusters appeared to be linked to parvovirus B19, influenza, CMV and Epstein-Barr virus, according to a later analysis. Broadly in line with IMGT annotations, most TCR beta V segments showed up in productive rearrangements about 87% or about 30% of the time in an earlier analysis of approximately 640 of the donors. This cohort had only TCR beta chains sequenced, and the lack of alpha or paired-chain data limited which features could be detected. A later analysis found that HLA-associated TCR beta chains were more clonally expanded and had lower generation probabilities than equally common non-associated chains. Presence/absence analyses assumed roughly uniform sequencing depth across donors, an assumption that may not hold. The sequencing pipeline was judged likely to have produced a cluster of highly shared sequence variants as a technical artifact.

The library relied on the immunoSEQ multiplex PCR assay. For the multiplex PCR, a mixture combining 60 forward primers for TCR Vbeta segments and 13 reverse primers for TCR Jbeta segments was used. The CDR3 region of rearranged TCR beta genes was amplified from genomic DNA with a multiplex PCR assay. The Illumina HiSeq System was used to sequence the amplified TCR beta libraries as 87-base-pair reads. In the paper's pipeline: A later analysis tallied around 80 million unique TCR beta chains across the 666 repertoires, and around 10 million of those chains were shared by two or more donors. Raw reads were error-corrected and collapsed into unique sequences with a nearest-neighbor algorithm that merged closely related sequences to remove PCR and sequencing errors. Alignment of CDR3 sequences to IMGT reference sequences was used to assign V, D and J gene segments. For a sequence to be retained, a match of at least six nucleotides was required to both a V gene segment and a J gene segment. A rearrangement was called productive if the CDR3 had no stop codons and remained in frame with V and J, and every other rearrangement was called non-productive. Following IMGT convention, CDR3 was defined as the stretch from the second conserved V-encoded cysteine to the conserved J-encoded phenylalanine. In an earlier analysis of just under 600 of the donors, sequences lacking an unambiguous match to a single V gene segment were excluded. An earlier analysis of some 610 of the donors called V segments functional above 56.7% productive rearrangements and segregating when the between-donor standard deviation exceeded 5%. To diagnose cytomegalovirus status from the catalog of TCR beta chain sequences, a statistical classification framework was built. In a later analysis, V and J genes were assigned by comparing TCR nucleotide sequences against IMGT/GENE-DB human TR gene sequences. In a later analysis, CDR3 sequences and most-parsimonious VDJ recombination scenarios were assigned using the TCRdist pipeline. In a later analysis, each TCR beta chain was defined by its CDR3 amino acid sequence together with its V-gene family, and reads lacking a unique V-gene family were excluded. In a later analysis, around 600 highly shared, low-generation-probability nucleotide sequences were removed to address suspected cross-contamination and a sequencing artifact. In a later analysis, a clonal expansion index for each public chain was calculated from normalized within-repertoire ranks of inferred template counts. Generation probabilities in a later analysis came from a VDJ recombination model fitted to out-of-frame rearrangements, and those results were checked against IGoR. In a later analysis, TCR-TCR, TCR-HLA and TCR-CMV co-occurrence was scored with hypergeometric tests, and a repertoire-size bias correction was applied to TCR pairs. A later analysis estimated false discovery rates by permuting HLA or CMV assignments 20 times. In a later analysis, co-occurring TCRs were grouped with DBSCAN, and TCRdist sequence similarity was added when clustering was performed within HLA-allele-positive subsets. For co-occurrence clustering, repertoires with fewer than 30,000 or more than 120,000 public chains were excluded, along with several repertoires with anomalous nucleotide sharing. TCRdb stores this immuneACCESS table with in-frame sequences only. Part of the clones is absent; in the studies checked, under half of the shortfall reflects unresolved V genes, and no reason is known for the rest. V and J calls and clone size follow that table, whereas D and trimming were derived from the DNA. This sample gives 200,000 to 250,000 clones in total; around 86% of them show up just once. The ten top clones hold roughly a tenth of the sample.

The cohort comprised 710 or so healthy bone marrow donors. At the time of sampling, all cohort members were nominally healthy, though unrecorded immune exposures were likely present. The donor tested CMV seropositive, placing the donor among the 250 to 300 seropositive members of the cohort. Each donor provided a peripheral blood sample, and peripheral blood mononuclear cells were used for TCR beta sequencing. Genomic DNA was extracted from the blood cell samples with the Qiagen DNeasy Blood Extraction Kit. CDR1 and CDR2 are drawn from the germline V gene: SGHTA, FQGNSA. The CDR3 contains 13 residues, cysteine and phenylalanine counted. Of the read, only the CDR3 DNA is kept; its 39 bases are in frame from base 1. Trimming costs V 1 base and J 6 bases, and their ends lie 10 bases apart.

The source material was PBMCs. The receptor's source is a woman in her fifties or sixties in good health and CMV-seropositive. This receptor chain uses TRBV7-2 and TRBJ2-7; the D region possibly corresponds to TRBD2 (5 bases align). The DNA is TGTGCCAGCAGCTTAGGGAGTAGCGCCGAGCAGTACTTC. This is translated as CASSLGSSAEQYF.